Included here is one T cell receptor beta chain sequence, with context. Its specificity is not known. Only in-frame clones appear in the TCRdb table, and some are missing; sequencing was by immunoSEQ multiplex PCR. The profile shows nearly 110,000 clones, less than 95% of them singletons. The analysis combined second doses at about 4 or about 12 weeks. The data were obtained in a study of T cell responses to AZD1222 COVID-19 vaccine. Germline lookup yields CDR1 SGDLS and CDR2 YYNGEE. The V and J ends lost 4 bases and 2 bases, in that order; junction bases with no gene match: 4. CDR3 length: 14 amino acids. Points from the study as a whole: Rises in breadth and depth of Spike-specific TCRs came after two AZD1222 doses. Mapped onto spike, vaccine-associated CD4 TCRs spanned it and were dominant at 160-218 and 743-854. Scientists sampled the repertoires only once the peak T cell response had passed.

Sequencing was performed on peripheral blood, taken 28 days after the second AZD1222 dose. The chain recombines TRBV9 with TRBJ1-1, with TRBD1 identical over 8 bases. This TCR was recovered from an adult who received the AZD1222 COVID-19 vaccine. The chain's CDR3 is CASSFGQGNTEAFF. In nucleotides, the CDR3 is TGTGCCAGCAGCTTCGGACAGGGCAACACTGAAGCTTTCTTT.